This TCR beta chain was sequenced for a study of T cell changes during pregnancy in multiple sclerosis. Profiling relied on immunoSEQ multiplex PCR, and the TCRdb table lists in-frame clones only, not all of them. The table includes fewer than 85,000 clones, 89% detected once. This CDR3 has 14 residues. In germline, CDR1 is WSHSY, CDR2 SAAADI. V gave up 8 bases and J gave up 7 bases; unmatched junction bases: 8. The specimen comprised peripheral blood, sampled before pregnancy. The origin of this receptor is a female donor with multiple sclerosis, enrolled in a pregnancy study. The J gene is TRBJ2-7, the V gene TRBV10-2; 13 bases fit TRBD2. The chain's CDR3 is CASALPGLAGEQYF. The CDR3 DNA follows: TGCGCCAGCGCTCTCCCGGGACTAGCGGGGGAGCAGTACTTC.